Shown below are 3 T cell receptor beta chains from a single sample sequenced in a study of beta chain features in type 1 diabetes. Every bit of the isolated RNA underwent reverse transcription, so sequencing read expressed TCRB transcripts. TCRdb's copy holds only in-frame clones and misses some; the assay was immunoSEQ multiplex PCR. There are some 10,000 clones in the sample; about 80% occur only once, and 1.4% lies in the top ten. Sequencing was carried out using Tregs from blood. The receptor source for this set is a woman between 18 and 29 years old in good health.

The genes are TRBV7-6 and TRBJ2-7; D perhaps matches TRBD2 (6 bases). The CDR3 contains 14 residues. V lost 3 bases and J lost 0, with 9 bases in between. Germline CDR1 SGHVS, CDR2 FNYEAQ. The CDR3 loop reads CASSFSGSSYEQYF. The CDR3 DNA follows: TGTGCCAGCAGCTTTAGCGGCTCCTCCTACGAGCAGTACTTC.

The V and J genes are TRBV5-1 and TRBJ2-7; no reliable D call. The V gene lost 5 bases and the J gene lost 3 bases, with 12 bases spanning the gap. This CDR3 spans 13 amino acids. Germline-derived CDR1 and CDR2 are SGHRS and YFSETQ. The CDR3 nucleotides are TGCGCCAGCAGTCGAGTCGTCGGCTACGAGCAGTACTTC. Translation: CASSRVVGYEQYF.

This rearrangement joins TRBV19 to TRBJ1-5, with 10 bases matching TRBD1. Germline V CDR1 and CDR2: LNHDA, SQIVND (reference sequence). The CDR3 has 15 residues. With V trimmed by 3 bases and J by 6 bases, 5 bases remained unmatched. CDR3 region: CASSMTGGVTQPQHF. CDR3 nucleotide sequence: TGTGCCAGTAGTATGACAGGGGGCGTTACTCAGCCCCAGCATTTT. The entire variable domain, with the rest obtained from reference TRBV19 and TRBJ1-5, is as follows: DGGITQSPKYLFRKEGQNVTLSCEQNLNHDAMYWYRQDPGQGLRLIYYSQIVNDFQKGDIAEGYSVSREKKESFPLTVTSAQKNPTAFYLCASSMTGGVTQPQHFGDGTRLSIL.